These T cell receptor beta chains were read from a single sample in a study of identical twins. TCRdb recomputed calls from the 5' RACE reads with MiXCR, one row per CDR3 protein. The data hold 420,000 or so distinct CDR3 sequences, with less than 20% observed a single time. The source material was naive T cells sorted from blood. The source of these receptors is a man aged 50 to 60 in good health. CDR3s include the opening cysteine and the closing phenylalanine or tryptophan. A D gene is named only where the DNA matches it firmly. For some rows the clone size is stated as once, few or many, or as a class when expanded; others skip it.

d_gene	v_gene	abundance	j_gene	CDR3aa	CDR3nt
NA	TRBV12-3/TRBV12-4	few	TRBJ2-6	CASSVGHPGANVLTF	TGTGCCAGCAGTGTGGGGCACCCTGGGGCCAACGTCCTGACTTTC
TRBD1	TRBV7-2	many	TRBJ1-2	CASSSPRQGARGYTF	TGTGCCAGCAGCTCACCGCGACAGGGGGCGAGGGGCTACACCTTC
NA	TRBV3-1	many	TRBJ2-2	CASSDLNTGELFF	TGTGCCAGCAGCGATCTAAACACCGGGGAGCTGTTTTTT
NA	TRBV9	many	TRBJ1-4	CASSVEPGNEKLFF	TGTGCCAGCAGCGTAGAACCCGGTAATGAAAAACTGTTTTTT
TRBD1	TRBV20-1	many	TRBJ2-2	CSASTGALNTGELFF	TGCAGTGCTTCGACAGGGGCCTTGAACACCGGGGAGCTGTTTTTT
NA	TRBV18	many	TRBJ1-1	CASSPDQNTEAFF	TGTGCCAGCTCACCTGACCAGAACACTGAAGCTTTCTTT
TRBD2	TRBV3-1	NA	TRBJ2-1	CASSQSLSPGRLHNEQFF	TGTGCCAGCAGCCAAAGTCTCTCGCCCGGGAGGTTGCACAATGAGCAGTTCTTC
NA	TRBV12-3/TRBV12-4	NA	TRBJ1-2	CASSLGGPYGYTF	TGTGCCAGCAGTTTAGGCGGGCCCTATGGCTACACCTTC
TRBD1	TRBV4-3	NA	TRBJ1-2	CASSQRQGGGYTF	TGCGCCAGCAGCCAAAGACAGGGTGGAGGCTACACCTTC
NA	TRBV20-1	many	TRBJ2-7	CSARGAVADSYEQYF	TGCAGTGCTAGAGGAGCGGTAGCCGACTCCTACGAGCAGTACTTC
NA	TRBV2	many	TRBJ2-5	CASSVVSQKTQYF	TGTGCCAGCAGTGTCGTAAGTCAAAAGACCCAGTACTTC
TRBD2	TRBV20-1	NA	TRBJ2-1	CSAKSGGPTYNEQFF	TGCAGTGCCAAAAGCGGGGGCCCTACCTACAATGAGCAGTTCTTC
TRBD2	TRBV6-1	few	TRBJ2-3	CASSLKRGSTDTQYF	TGTGCCAGCAGTCTAAAGCGGGGGAGCACAGATACGCAGTATTTT
TRBD2	TRBV10-3	few	TRBJ2-7	CAIRPSTSGDSYEQYF	TGTGCCATCAGGCCGTCGACTAGCGGGGACTCCTACGAGCAGTACTTC
NA	TRBV14	NA	TRBJ2-7	CASSQLWQGQYEQYF	TGTGCCAGCAGCCAACTGTGGCAGGGCCAATACGAGCAGTACTTC
TRBD1	TRBV5-5	few	TRBJ2-7	CASSKDRGISYEQYF	TGTGCCAGCAGCAAAGACAGGGGGATCTCCTACGAGCAGTACTTC
TRBD2	TRBV6-1	many	TRBJ2-1	CASRRSGGALNEQFF	TGTGCCAGCAGACGAAGCGGGGGGGCCCTAAATGAGCAGTTCTTC
NA	TRBV5-1	NA	TRBJ2-1	CASKRPKENEQFF	TGCGCCAGCAAGAGGCCGAAAGAAAATGAGCAGTTCTTC
NA	TRBV7-9	NA	TRBJ2-3	CASSSALGPTDTQYF	TGTGCCAGCAGCTCTGCTTTGGGCCCCACAGATACGCAGTATTTT
TRBD2	TRBV5-1	NA	TRBJ2-1	CASSIPSGQGISGRDSSYNEQFF	TGCGCCAGCAGCATCCCCTCAGGACAGGGCATTAGCGGGAGGGATAGCTCCTACAATGAGCAGTTCTTC
TRBD1	TRBV5-1	many	TRBJ2-5	CASSLGDRGILQETQYF	TGCGCCAGCAGCTTGGGGGACAGGGGGATCCTGCAAGAGACCCAGTACTTC
NA	TRBV5-1	many	TRBJ2-3	CASSLEGKEADTQYF	TGCGCCAGCAGCTTGGAGGGCAAAGAAGCAGATACGCAGTATTTT
TRBD2	TRBV7-2	NA	TRBJ2-3	CASSLAGKGGGSADTQYF	TGTGCCAGCAGCTTAGCCGGAAAGGGTGGCGGGAGTGCAGATACGCAGTATTTT
TRBD2	TRBV14	NA	TRBJ2-3	CASSQIPGTSGSRADTQYF	TGTGCCAGCAGCCAGATTCCCGGGACTAGCGGGAGTCGCGCAGATACGCAGTATTTT
NA	TRBV4-3	many	TRBJ2-1	CASSQDLKTGGQFF	TGCGCCAGCAGCCAAGATCTCAAGACAGGAGGGCAGTTCTTC
NA	TRBV12-3/TRBV12-4	few	TRBJ2-3	CASSVTKQPSTDTQYF	TGTGCCAGCAGTGTCACTAAACAACCTTCCACAGATACGCAGTATTTT
NA	TRBV9	few	TRBJ2-1	CASSVLDYASYNEQFF	TGTGCCAGCAGCGTTTTGGACTATGCATCCTACAATGAGCAGTTCTTC
TRBD2	TRBV20-1	NA	TRBJ2-3	CSARDLPGRGTSTDTQYF	TGCAGTGCTAGAGATCTCCCCGGGAGGGGGACTAGCACAGATACGCAGTATTTT
TRBD2	TRBV6-4	NA	TRBJ2-2	CAISDQFSGTSGRGRRTGELFF	TGTGCCATCAGTGACCAATTTTCCGGGACTAGCGGGAGGGGACGACGAACCGGGGAGCTGTTTTTT
TRBD2	TRBV7-8	NA	TRBJ2-1	CASTSRGRDEQFF	TGTGCCAGCACCAGCAGAGGGAGGGATGAGCAGTTCTTC
TRBD2	TRBV29-1	few	TRBJ2-3	CSVDGGSGTDTQYF	TGCAGCGTTGATGGCGGGAGCGGCACAGATACGCAGTATTTT
NA	TRBV20-1	NA	TRBJ2-7	CSATAVFVSYEQYF	TGCAGTGCTACCGCGGTATTCGTATCCTACGAGCAGTACTTC
NA	TRBV6-5	NA	TRBJ2-1	CASSNQDNEQFF	TGTGCCAGCAGTAATCAGGACAATGAGCAGTTCTTC
NA	TRBV19	many	TRBJ2-3	CASSISLSGMTDTQYF	TGTGCCAGTAGTATATCTCTTTCGGGGATGACAGATACGCAGTATTTT
TRBD2	TRBV4-3	many	TRBJ2-1	CASSHQWGGSSYNEQFF	TGCGCCAGCAGCCATCAGTGGGGCGGGAGCTCCTACAATGAGCAGTTCTTC
TRBD1	TRBV11-2	many	TRBJ2-1	CASSSDRGNEQFF	TGTGCCAGCAGTTCCGACAGGGGCAATGAGCAGTTCTTC
NA	TRBV11-2	NA	TRBJ2-4	CASSLVTGPLWDIQYF	TGTGCCAGCAGCTTAGTCACGGGGCCTCTGTGGGACATTCAGTACTTC
NA	TRBV10-2	many	TRBJ2-5	CASSDFGARGRETQYF	TGCGCCAGCAGTGATTTTGGTGCGCGTGGTCGAGAGACCCAGTACTTC
NA	TRBV9	NA	TRBJ2-5	CASSVAGSLSQETQYF	TGTGCCAGCAGCGTAGCAGGGTCCCTGAGCCAAGAGACCCAGTACTTC
NA	TRBV12-3/TRBV12-4	NA	TRBJ2-1	CASNRAVRSEQFF	TGTGCCAGCAACCGGGCCGTTCGTAGTGAGCAGTTCTTC
NA	TRBV5-1	many	TRBJ1-1	CASSFGTTLTEAFF	TGCGCCAGCAGCTTTGGCACGACGTTGACTGAAGCTTTCTTT
NA	TRBV20-1	NA	TRBJ2-3	CSARVVRSTDTQYF	TGCAGTGCTAGAGTGGTGCGATCCACAGATACGCAGTATTTT
TRBD2	TRBV10-3	many	TRBJ2-5	CAIGSGGETQYF	TGTGCCATCGGTTCGGGAGGAGAGACCCAGTACTTC
TRBD1	TRBV20-1	few	TRBJ1-2	CSARGGQISNYGYTF	TGCAGTGCTAGAGGGGGACAGATTTCAAACTATGGCTACACCTTC
TRBD1	TRBV3-1	few	TRBJ2-5	CASSLSPWTGDQETQYF	TGTGCCAGCAGCCTCAGCCCTTGGACAGGGGACCAAGAGACCCAGTACTTC
NA	TRBV11-1	many	TRBJ2-5	CASSNLETQYF	TGTGCCAGCAGCAATTTAGAGACCCAGTACTTC
NA	TRBV28	NA	TRBJ2-7	CASSLTVGAPTGHEQYF	TGTGCCAGCAGTTTAACCGTGGGGGCGCCCACAGGACACGAGCAGTACTTC
NA	TRBV5-1	few	TRBJ2-1	CASSLGWLGSAEQFF	TGCGCCAGCAGCTTGGGCTGGCTGGGTAGCGCCGAGCAGTTCTTC
NA	TRBV20-1	NA	TRBJ1-6	CSASSQGSNSPLHF	TGCAGTGCTAGTTCTCAGGGGAGTAATTCACCCCTCCACTTT
NA	TRBV24-1	many	TRBJ2-3	CATSAQHVTDTQYF	TGTGCCACCAGTGCCCAACACGTAACAGATACGCAGTATTTT
NA	TRBV7-2	NA	TRBJ2-1	CASSQDPFNEQFF	TGTGCCAGCAGCCAGGACCCTTTCAATGAGCAGTTCTTC
NA	TRBV4-3	NA	TRBJ1-1	CASSQEKGAEAFF	TGCGCCAGCAGCCAAGAAAAGGGGGCTGAAGCTTTCTTT
NA	TRBV19	NA	TRBJ2-2	CASSIDPGRELFF	TGTGCCAGTAGTATAGATCCGGGGCGAGAGCTGTTTTTT
TRBD2	TRBV6-5	many	TRBJ2-7	CASSYLIKRERYEQYF	TGTGCCAGCAGTTACCTAATAAAGCGGGAGAGGTACGAGCAGTACTTC
TRBD1	TRBV29-1	few	TRBJ2-3	CSVEGQSATDTQYF	TGCAGCGTTGAGGGACAGAGCGCCACAGATACGCAGTATTTT
NA	TRBV5-1	NA	TRBJ2-2	CASSLAEGFGELFF	TGCGCCAGCAGCTTGGCCGAAGGGTTCGGGGAGCTGTTTTTT
NA	TRBV6-2/TRBV6-3	few	TRBJ2-5	CASFSQPGETQYF	TGTGCCAGCTTCTCGCAACCAGGAGAGACCCAGTACTTC